A selection of T cell receptor beta chains follows, all from one sample in a study of siplizumab effects on memory and regulatory T cells. TCRdb's copy holds only in-frame clones and misses some; the assay was immunoSEQ multiplex PCR. The data show about 57,000 clones, over 80% seen once. The sequencing sample was made of memory CD4+ T cells sorted from blood. All receptors come from a human donor in good health. The CDR3 runs from the conserved cysteine through the conserved F or W. Fields, in order: D gene, J gene, V gene, clone size, CDR3 DNA, CDR3 protein. A D gene is named only where the DNA matches it firmly. For some rows the clone size is stated as once, few or many, or as a class when expanded; others skip it.

-,TRBJ2-5,TRBV9,-,TGTGCCAGCAGCGTAGAACAGGGCCGCGAGACCCAGTACTTC,CASSVEQGRETQYF
TRBD2,TRBJ2-3,TRBV19,-,TGTGCCAGTAGTACTAGCGGGGGGGCTGTTACGCAGTATTTT,CASSTSGGAVTQYF
-,TRBJ2-3,TRBV5-1,few,TGCGCCAGCAGCGTTAGCGGAGACCTCACAGATACGCAGTATTTT,CASSVSGDLTDTQYF
TRBD1,TRBJ1-4,TRBV9,-,TGTGCCAGCAGCGAGAGGACAGGGGCTGCAACTAATGAAAAACTGTTTTTT,CASSERTGAATNEKLFF
-,TRBJ1-2,TRBV2,-,TGTGCCAGCAGTGTGGGCAGGGAATATGGCTACACCTTC,CASSVGREYGYTF
-,TRBJ1-1,TRBV2,few,TGTGCCAGCACGTACTCAAACGGGGCTTTCTTT,CASTYSNGAFF
-,TRBJ1-5,TRBV2,few,TGTGCCAGCCAGAAGGAGACAGACTATAGCAATCAGCCCCAGCATTTT,CASQKETDYSNQPQHF
TRBD1,TRBJ1-5,TRBV5-5,-,TGTGCCAGCAGCCCTGGGACAGGGCATCAGCCCCAGCATTTT,CASSPGTGHQPQHF
TRBD1,TRBJ2-2,TRBV29-1,-,TGCAGCGTTGATTCCGGGACAGGGATCACCGGGGAGCTGTTTTTT,CSVDSGTGITGELFF
TRBD1,TRBJ1-2,TRBV7-9,-,TGTGCCAGCAGCAGACAGGGATTCTATGGCTACACCTTC,CASSRQGFYGYTF
-,TRBJ2-7,TRBV7-6,-,TGTGCCAGCAGCTTGGCGGGACAGCGCTACGAGCAGTACTTC,CASSLAGQRYEQYF
-,TRBJ2-1,TRBV5-1,-,TGCGCCAGCAGCGGGGCGGGACTGACCGACAATGAGCAGTTCTTC,CASSGAGLTDNEQFF
TRBD1,TRBJ1-2,TRBV5-6,-,TGTGCCAGCAGCCCCGGGACAGCGAAGGCCAGCTATGGCTACACCTTC,CASSPGTAKASYGYTF
-,TRBJ1-5,TRBV4-1,-,TGCGCCAGCAGCGAGGACGAACACCGGCCCCAGCATTTT,CASSEDEHRPQHF
-,TRBJ2-7,TRBV27,-,TGTGCCAGCAGTCCGGACCCGCGGGGCTACGAGCAGTACTTC,CASSPDPRGYEQYF
TRBD2,TRBJ2-7,TRBV2,-,TGTGCCAGCAGTGAAGAGGGGCTAGCGGGGCTTTACGAGCAGTACTTC,CASSEEGLAGLYEQYF
-,TRBJ1-1,TRBV6-1,-,TGTGCCAGCAGTGATCTGGGGTTCACTGAAGCTTTCTTT,CASSDLGFTEAFF
-,TRBJ2-4,TRBV6-4,-,TGTGCCAGCAGTGTCGATGGTAAGACACCGCGGTACTTC,CASSVDGKTPRYF
-,TRBJ2-1,TRBV19,-,TGTGCCAGTAGTATTGGCAGACATGAGCAGTTCTTC,CASSIGRHEQFF
TRBD1,TRBJ2-7,TRBV5-1,-,TGCGCCAGCAGCATCAGGGGGCAAGGTGAGCAGTACTTC,CASSIRGQGEQYF
TRBD1,TRBJ1-2,TRBV27,once,TGTGCCAGCAGGGGCAGGGGGGACTATGGCTACACCTTC,CASRGRGDYGYTF